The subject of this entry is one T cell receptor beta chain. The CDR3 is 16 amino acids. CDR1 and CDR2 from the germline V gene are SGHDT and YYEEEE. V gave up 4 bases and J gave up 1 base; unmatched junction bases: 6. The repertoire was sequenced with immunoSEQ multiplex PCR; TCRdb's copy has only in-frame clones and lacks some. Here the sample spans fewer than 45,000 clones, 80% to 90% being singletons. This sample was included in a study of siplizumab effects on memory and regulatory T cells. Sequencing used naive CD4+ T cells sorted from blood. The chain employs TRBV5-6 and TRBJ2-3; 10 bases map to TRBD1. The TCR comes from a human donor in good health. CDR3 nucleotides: TGTGCCAGCAGCGTAGGGACAGGGGCGGGCACAGATACGCAGTATTTT. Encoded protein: CASSVGTGAGTDTQYF.